This TCR beta chain was identified during a study of Tregs in tolerant kidney transplant recipients. Overall study findings and caveats: Expanding Tregs on activated donor B cells appeared to best identify donor-specific TCRbeta clones. Validation in larger populations is needed because few patients were studied.

Germline lookup yields CDR1 MNHNY and CDR2 SVGAGI (reference sequence). The V and J ends lost 8 bases and 2 bases, in that order; junction bases with no gene match: 6. The CDR3 loop spans 13 amino acids. On this clone: What it binds is unknown.

The assay was immunoSEQ multiplex PCR, and TCRdb's table has in-frame clones only and misses some. The table records 92,000 or so clones, roughly nine tenths of them present only once. This clonotype was sampled from a human donor in good health. Sequences were obtained from CD8+ T cells from blood. The genes are TRBV6-6 and TRBJ2-7; 7 nucleotides align to TRBD1. The CDR3 DNA reads TGTGCCAGCCTAGGGCAGGGGGCCTACGAGCAGTACTTC. Protein: CASLGQGAYEQYF.